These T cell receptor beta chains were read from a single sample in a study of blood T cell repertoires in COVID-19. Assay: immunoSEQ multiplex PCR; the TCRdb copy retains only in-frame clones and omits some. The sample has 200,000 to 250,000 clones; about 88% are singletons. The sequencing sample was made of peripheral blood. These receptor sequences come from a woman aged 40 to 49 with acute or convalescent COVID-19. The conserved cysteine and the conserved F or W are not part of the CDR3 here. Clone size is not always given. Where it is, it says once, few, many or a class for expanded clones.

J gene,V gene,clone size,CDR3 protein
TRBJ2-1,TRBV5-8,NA,ASSLEASGLALYNEQF
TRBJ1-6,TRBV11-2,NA,ASSLVGWGRSYNSPLH
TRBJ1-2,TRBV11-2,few,ASSSWTGGAGYGYT
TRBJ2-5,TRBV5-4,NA,ASSLAGGQETQY
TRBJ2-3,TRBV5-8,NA,ASSLEGVTDTQY
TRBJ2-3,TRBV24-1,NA,ATSESGTAIISDTQY
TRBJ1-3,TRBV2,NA,AYGASSGNTIY
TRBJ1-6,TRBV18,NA,ASSPNSYNSPLH
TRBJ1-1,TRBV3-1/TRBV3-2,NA,ASSPHMRAGPNTEAF
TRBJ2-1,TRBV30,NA,AWPGRASGGDYNEQF
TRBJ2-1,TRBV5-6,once,ASSYRPGLAGGRDEQF
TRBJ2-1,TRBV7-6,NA,ASSPKAAGDPYNEQF
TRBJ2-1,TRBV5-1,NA,ASSTTGGNEQF
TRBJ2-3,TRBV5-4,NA,ASSSGQGVFTDTQY
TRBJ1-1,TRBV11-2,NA,ASSFPHYGGGSSEAF
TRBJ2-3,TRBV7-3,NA,ASSLMGRGASTDTQY
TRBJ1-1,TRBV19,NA,ASSSPGQGAKAF
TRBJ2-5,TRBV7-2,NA,ASSVSGTRGETQY
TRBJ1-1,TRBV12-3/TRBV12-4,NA,ASNPGGDRAF
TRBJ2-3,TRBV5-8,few,ASSLLAGTSDTQY
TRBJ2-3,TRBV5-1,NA,ASSLGDRGRSTDTQY
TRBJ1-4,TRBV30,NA,AWSPGTPNEKLF
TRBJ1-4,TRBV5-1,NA,ASSASGGANEKLF
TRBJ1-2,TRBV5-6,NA,ASSSDRIYGYT
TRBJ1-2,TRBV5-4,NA,ASSLGAGTGTIYGYT
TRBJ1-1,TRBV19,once,ASSILLTGGTEAF
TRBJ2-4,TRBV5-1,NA,ASSLWGDFPKNIQY
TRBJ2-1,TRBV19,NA,ASSLWDTEYEQF
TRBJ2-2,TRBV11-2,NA,ASSSQTGELF
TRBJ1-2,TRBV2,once,ASSFKGQASYGYT
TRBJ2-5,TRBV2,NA,ASSALAGGPGTQY
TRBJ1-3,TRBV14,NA,ASSLSPGRGNTIY
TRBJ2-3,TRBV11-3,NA,ASSLGRGSNTDTQY
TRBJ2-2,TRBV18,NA,ASSPASGGLNTGELF
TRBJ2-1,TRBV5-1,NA,ASSLVAGGPNNEQF
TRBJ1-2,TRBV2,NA,ASRAGQGSGYT
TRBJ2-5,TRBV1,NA,TSSQVLPGTSGGAKETQY
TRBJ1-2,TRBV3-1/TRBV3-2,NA,ASSQVQNYGYT
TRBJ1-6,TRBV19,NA,ASNQQGNSPLH
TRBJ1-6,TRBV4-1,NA,ASSPGEKSYNSPLH
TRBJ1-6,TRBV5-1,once,ASSPDPDRQISPLH
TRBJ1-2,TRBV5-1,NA,ASLPTAGMDYGYT
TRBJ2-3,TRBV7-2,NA,ASSPGLAGGRTDTQY
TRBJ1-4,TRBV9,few,ASSVGTGATNEKLF
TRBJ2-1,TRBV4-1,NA,ASSQSPVGAGTDNEQF
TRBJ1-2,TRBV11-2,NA,ASSLGQNYGYT
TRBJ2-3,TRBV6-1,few,ASSEARATDTQY
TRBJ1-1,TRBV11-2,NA,ASSSGVQGTEAF
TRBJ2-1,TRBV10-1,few,ASSRLAGGENEQF
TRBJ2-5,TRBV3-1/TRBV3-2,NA,ASSPRAGGVQETQY
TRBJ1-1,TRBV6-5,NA,ASKLGQSNTEAF
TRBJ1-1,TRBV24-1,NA,ATRKTGDTEAF
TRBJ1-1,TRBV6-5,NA,ASRTTGPNTEAF
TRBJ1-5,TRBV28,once,ASSYREGGNQPQH
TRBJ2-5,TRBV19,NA,ASSIFGGTLGETQY
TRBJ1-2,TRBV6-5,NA,ASRDRGSYGYT
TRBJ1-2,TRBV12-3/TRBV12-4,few,ASRTGSNYGYT
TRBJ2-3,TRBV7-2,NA,ASSSRTDGAGGHADTQY
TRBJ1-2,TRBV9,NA,ASSEGGAGYGYT